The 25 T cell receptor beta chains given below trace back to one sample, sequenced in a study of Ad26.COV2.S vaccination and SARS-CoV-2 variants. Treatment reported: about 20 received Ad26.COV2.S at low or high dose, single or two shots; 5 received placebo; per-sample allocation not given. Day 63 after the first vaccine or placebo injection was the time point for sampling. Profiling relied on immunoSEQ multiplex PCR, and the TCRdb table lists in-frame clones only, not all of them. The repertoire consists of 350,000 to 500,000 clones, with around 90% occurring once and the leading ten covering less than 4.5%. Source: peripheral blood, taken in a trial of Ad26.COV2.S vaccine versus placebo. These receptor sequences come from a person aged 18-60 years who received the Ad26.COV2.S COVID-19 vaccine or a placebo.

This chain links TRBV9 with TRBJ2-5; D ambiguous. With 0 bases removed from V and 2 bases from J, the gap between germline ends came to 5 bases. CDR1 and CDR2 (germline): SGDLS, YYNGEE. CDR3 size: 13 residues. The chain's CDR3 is CASSVESQETQYF. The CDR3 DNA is TGTGCCAGCAGCGTAGAGTCGCAAGAGACCCAGTACTTC.

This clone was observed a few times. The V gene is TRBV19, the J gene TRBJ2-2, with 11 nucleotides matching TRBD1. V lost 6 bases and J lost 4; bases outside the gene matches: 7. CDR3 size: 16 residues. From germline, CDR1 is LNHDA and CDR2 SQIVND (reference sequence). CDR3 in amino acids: CASRKGQGAGTGELFF. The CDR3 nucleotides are TGTGCCAGTAGGAAAGGACAGGGGGCTGGCACCGGGGAGCTGTTTTTT.

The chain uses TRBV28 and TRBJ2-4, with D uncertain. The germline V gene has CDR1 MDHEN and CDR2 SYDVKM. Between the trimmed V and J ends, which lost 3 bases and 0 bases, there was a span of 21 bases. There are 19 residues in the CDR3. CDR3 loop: CASSFYVRGFLTAKNIQYF. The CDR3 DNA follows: TGTGCCAGCAGTTTCTATGTCAGAGGATTTTTGACAGCCAAAAACATTCAGTACTTC.

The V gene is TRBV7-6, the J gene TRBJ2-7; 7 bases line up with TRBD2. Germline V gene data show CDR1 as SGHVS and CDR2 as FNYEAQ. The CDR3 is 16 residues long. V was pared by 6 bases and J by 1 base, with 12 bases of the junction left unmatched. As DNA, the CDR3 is TGTGCCAGCAGTCCCTGGGAGCTAGCGGTATCCTACGAGCAGTACTTC. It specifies CASSPWELAVSYEQYF. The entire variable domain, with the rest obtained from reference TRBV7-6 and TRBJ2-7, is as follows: GAGVSQSPRYKVTKRGQDVALRCDPISGHVSLYWYRQALGQGPEFLTYFNYEAQQDKSGLPNDRFSAERPEGSISTLTIQRTEQRDSAMYRCASSPWELAVSYEQYFGPGTRLTVT.

CDR3 region: CASSSRPGPLDNEQFF. The CDR3 DNA reads TGTGCCAGCAGCTCTCGTCCGGGACCACTAGACAATGAGCAGTTCTTC. J is TRBJ2-1 and V is TRBV13, with D perhaps TRBD1 or TRBD2 (5 bases each). Per the germline V gene, CDR1 is PRHDT and CDR2 is FYEKMQ (reference sequence). The CDR3 is 16 amino acids. The ends were cut back, 4 bases at V and 5 bases at J, with 18 bases in the middle.

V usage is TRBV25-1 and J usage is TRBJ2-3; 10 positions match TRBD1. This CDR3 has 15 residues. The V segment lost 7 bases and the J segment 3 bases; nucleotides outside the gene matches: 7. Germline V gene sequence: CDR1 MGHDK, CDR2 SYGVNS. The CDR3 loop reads CASTYRTGGTDTQYF. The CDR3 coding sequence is TGTGCCAGCACTTACCGGACAGGGGGAACAGATACGCAGTATTTT.

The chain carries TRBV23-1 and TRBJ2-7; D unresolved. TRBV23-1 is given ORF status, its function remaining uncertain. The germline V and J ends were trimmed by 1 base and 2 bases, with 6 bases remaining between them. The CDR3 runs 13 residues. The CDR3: CASSQWQAYEQYF. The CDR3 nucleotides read TGCGCCAGCAGTCAATGGCAGGCCTACGAGCAGTACTTC.

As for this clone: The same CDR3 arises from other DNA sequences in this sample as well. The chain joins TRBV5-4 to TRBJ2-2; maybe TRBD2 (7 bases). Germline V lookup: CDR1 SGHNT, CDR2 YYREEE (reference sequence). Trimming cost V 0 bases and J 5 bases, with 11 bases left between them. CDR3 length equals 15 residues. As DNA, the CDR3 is TGTGCCAGCAGCTTGGGGGGGAGGGGGACCGGGGAGCTGTTTTTT. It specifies CASSLGGRGTGELFF.

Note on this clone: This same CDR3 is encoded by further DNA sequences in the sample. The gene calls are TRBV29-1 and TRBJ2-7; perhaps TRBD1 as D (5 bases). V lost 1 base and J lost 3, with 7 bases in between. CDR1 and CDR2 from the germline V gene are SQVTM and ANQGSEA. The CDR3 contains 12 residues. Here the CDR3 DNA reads TGCAGCGTTGAAGCCCAGGGCTACGAGCAGTACTTC. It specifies CSVEAQGYEQYF.

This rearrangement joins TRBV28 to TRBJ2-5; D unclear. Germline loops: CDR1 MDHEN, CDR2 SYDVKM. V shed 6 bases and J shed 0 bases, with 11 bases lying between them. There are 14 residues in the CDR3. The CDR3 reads CASRKKIYQETQYF. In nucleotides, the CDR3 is TGTGCCAGCAGAAAAAAGATATACCAAGAGACCCAGTACTTC.

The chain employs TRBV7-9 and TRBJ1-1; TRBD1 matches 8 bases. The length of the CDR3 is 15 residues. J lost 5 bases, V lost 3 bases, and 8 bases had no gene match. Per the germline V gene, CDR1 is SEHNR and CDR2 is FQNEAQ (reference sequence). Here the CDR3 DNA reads TGTGCCAGCAGCTTGATGGACAGGGCGGGAACTGAAGCTTTCTTT. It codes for CASSLMDRAGTEAFF.

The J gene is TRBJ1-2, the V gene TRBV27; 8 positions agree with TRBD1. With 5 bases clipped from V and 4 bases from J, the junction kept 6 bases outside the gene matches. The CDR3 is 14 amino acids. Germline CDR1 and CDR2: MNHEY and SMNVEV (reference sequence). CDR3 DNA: TGTGCCAGCAGTACGACAGGGGCCGGCTATGGCTACACCTTC. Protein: CASSTTGAGYGYTF.

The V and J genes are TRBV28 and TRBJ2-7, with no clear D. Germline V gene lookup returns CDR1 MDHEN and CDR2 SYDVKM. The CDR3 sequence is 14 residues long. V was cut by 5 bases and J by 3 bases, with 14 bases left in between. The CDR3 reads CASSETIQYYEQYF. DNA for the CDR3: TGTGCCAGCAGTGAGACGATCCAATACTACGAGCAGTACTTC.

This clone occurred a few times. CDR3 protein: CASSSGGPKQPQHF. The CDR3 nucleotides are TGTGCCAGCAGTTCTGGGGGGCCAAAGCAGCCCCAGCATTTT. The chain carries TRBV27 and TRBJ1-5, with a possible D match to TRBD1 (6 bases). The V gene's germline CDR1 is MNHEY and CDR2 SMNVEV (reference sequence). V dropped 4 bases and J dropped 7 bases, with 14 bases sitting between them. There are 14 residues in the CDR3.

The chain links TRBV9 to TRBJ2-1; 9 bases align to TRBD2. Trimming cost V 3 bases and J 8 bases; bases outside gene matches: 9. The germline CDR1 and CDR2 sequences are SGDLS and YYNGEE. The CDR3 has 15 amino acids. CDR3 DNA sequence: TGTGCCAGCAGCGCCCCTAGCGGGGCAGGCGATGAGCAGTTCTTC. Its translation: CASSAPSGAGDEQFF. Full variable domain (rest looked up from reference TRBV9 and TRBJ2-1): DSGVTQTPKHLITATGQRVTLRCSPRSGDLSVYWYQQSLDQGLQFLIQYYNGEERAKGNILERFSAQQFPDLHSELNLSSLELGDSALYFCASSAPSGAGDEQFFGPGTRLTVL.

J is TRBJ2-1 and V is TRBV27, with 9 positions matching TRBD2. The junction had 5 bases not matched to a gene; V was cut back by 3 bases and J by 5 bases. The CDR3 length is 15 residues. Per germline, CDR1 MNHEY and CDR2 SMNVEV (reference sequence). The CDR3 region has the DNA TGTGCCAGCAGTTTCGGTCTAGCGGGGAACAATGAGCAGTTCTTC. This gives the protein CASSFGLAGNNEQFF.

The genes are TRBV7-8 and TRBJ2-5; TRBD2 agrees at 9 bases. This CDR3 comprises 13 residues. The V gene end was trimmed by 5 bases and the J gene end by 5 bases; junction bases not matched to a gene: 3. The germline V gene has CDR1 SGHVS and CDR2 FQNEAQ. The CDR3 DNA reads TGTGCCAGCAGCCGACTAGCGGCGGAGACCCAGTACTTC. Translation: CASSRLAAETQYF.

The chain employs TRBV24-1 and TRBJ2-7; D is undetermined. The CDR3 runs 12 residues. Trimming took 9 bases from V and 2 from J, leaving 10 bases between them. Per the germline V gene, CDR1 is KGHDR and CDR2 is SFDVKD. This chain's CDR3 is CATAPRAYEQYF. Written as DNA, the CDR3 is TGTGCCACCGCGCCCCGTGCCTACGAGCAGTACTTC.

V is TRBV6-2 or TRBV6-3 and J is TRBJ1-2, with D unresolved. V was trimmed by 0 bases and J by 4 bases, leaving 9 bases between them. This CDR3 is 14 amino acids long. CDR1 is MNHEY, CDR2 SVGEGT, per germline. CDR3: CASSYSGRLYGYTF. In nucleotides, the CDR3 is TGTGCCAGCAGTTACTCCGGACGGCTCTATGGCTACACCTTC.

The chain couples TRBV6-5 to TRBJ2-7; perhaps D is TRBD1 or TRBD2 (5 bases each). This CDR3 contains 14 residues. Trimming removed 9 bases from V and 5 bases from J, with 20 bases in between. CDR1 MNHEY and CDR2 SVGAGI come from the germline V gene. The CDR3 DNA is TGTGCCAGTTCATTCCGGGGCATGCCCAACGAGCAGTACTTC. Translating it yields CASSFRGMPNEQYF.

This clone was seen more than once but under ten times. CDR3 residues: CASSQSHTEAFF. As DNA, the CDR3 is TGTGCCAGCAGCCAATCCCACACTGAAGCTTTCTTT. The gene calls are TRBV16 and TRBJ1-1; D is undetermined. Trimming cost V 0 bases and J 3 bases, with 2 bases left between them. CDR1 KGHSY and CDR2 FQNENV come from the germline V gene. CDR3 length: 12 residues.

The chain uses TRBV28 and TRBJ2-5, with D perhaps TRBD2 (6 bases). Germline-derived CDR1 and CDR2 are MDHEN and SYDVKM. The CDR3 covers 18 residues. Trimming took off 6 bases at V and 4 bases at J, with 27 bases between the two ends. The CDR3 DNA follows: TGTGCCAGCAGCCCCGACGGAGGGGTACTAGGTGGAGGAGAGACCCAGTACTTC. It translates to CASSPDGGVLGGGETQYF.

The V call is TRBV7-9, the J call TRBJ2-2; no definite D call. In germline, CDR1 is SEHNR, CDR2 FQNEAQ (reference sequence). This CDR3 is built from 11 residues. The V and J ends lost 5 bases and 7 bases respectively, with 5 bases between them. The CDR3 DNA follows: TGTGCCAGCAGCCCCCTCGGGGAGCTGTTTTTT. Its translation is CASSPLGELFF.

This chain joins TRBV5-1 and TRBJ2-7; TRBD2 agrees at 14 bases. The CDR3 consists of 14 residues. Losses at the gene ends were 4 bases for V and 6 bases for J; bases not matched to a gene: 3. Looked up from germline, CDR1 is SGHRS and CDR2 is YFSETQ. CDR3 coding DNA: TGCGCCAGCAGCACGGGACTAGCGGGAGTCGAGCAGTACTTC. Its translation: CASSTGLAGVEQYF. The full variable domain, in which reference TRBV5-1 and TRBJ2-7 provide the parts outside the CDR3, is KAGVTQTPRYLIKTRGQQVTLSCSPISGHRSVSWYQQTPGQGLQFLFEYFSETQRNKGNFPGRFSGRQFSNSRSEMNVSTLELGDSALYLCASSTGLAGVEQYFGPGTRLTVT.

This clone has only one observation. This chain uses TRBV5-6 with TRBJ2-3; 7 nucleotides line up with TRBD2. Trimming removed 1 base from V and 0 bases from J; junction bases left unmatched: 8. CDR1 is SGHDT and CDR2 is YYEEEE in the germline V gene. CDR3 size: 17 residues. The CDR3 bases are TGTGCCAGCAGCTTGTGGAGAGGGCGGGGGAGCACAGATACGCAGTATTTT. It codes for CASSLWRGRGSTDTQYF.